These 2 T cell receptor beta chains were all obtained from the same sample, sequenced in a study of CD8 T cells in Susac syndrome. With random hexamers, 0.5 to 1 ug RNA was reverse transcribed. TCRdb independently ran MiXCR on the immunoSEQ multiplex PCR reads; one entry per CDR3 protein. This table holds about 150,000 distinct CDR3 sequences, just over 90% found once. Source material: CD4+ T cells from PBMCs. These receptors were obtained from a human donor in good health.

The chain links TRBV19 to TRBJ2-7, with 11 bases that match TRBD2. V trimming: 6 bases; J trimming: 4 bases; junction bases outside the gene matches: 5. CDR3 length equals 14 residues. The germline V gene encodes CDR1 LNHDA and CDR2 SQIVND (reference sequence). The DNA of the CDR3 is TGTGCCAGTAGCACTAGCGGGAGTGGATACGAGCAGTACTTC. It translates to CASSTSGSGYEQYF.

This rearrangement joins TRBV6-1 to TRBJ1-5; D is undetermined. Germline V CDR1 and CDR2: MNHNS, SASEGT. V was cut by 3 bases and J by 6 bases, with 9 bases left in between. The CDR3 is 13 residues long. CDR3 loop: CASSEYGGQPQHF. The CDR3 DNA reads as TGTGCCAGCAGTGAGTATGGAGGTCAGCCCCAGCATTTT.